Below are 23 T cell receptor beta chains sequenced from a single sample in a study of Tregs in tolerant kidney transplant recipients (dated by TCRdb to the late 2010s). The receptor library was made with the immunoSEQ multiplex PCR assay. Entries here come from immuneACCESS through TCRdb and include only in-frame sequences with V and J called. Some clones fail to appear in such tables; in the studies checked, an unresolved V gene covers under half of the shortfall, and the cause of the remainder is unknown. The sample table shows about 240,000 clones, and about 86% are seen once. The ten largest clones add up to around 0.61% of the sample. The specimen sequenced was CD4+ T cells from blood. These receptors all come from a human donor in good health.

The rearrangement joins TRBV5-1 to TRBJ2-1; TRBD2 matches 9 bases. The ends lost 0 bases at V and 10 bases at J; junction bases unmatched: 5. The germline V gene has CDR1 SGHRS and CDR2 YFSETQ. The CDR3 is 14 amino acids. CDR3 bases: TGCGCCAGCAGCTTGGCCTCTACTAGCGGGGAGCAGTTCTTC. This encodes CASSLASTSGEQFF.

The V gene is TRBV11-2, the J gene TRBJ2-7, with 8 bases identical to TRBD2. In germline, CDR1 is SGHAT, CDR2 FQNNGV. Trimming took 7 bases from V and 5 from J; bases not matched to a gene: 10. The CDR3 spans 14 residues. The CDR3 here is CASNRGSGGDEQYF. In DNA, the CDR3 is TGTGCCAGCAACCGGGGGAGCGGGGGCGACGAGCAGTACTTC.

This chain's CDR3 is CASSQRAGKRAFF. The CDR3 DNA reads as TGTGCCAGCAGCCAACGGGCAGGGAAAAGAGCTTTCTTT. The V call is TRBV11-2, the J call TRBJ1-1; perhaps TRBD1 as D (5 bases). Deletions cut 5 bases from V and 10 bases from J, with 17 bases between. CDR3 size: 13 residues. CDR1 is SGHAT, CDR2 FQNNGV, per germline.

The gene calls are TRBV7-8 and TRBJ1-2; the D is unclear. This CDR3 is built from 12 residues. The V end lost 2 bases, the J end lost 6 bases, and 7 bases lay between the germline ends. CDR1 and CDR2 from the germline V gene are SGHVS and FQNEAQ. CDR3 coding DNA: TGTGCCAGCAGCTTAAACAGAAATGGCTACACCTTC. Its protein product is CASSLNRNGYTF.

This clone was recorded only once. The chain employs TRBV2 and TRBJ2-7; maybe TRBD2 (6 bases). CDR1 is SNHLY, CDR2 FYNNEI, per germline. V was shortened by 10 bases and J by 5 bases, with 18 bases between the two germline ends. CDR3 length: 13 residues. CDR3 sequence: CAILSGGMNEQYF. The CDR3 DNA follows: TGTGCCATCTTATCCGGGGGAATGAACGAGCAGTACTTC.

This clone appeared a few times. The CDR3 sequence: CASGRDRLNTEAFF. CDR3 sequence (DNA): TGTGCCAGCGGAAGGGACAGGCTGAACACTGAAGCTTTCTTT. This chain uses TRBV6-5 with TRBJ1-1; 8 bases align to TRBD1. Unmatched junction bases numbered 5, after V lost 8 bases and J lost 0 bases. The germline CDR1 and CDR2 sequences are MNHEY and SVGAGI. The CDR3 is made up of 14 amino acids.

V is TRBV5-1 and J is TRBJ2-2; D is unclear. The CDR3 extends over 14 amino acids. The V gene's germline CDR1 is SGHRS and CDR2 YFSETQ. V was clipped by 7 bases and J by 2 bases, with 12 bases between them. The CDR3 sequence: CASGVNPNTGELFF. The CDR3 DNA follows: TGCGCCAGCGGCGTCAACCCAAACACCGGGGAGCTGTTTTTT.

The chain carries TRBV15 and TRBJ1-1; D gene unclear. V was pared by 0 bases and J by 3 bases, with 11 bases between. The CDR3 has 15 residues. Germline V CDR1 and CDR2: LNHNV, YYDKDF (reference sequence). CDR3 loop: CATSREGRRDTEAFF. CDR3 nucleotides: TGTGCCACCAGCAGAGAGGGCAGAAGGGACACTGAAGCTTTCTTT.

This clone is a singleton in its sample. The chain joins TRBV10-1 to TRBJ2-3, with a weak D call TRBD2 (7 bases). In germline, CDR1 is WNHNN, CDR2 SYGVQD (reference sequence). Trimming removed 0 bases from V and 5 bases from J, with 18 bases in between. CDR3 length: 17 residues. The CDR3 bases are TGCGCCAGCAGTGAGTCCGGCGGGTTGGGGGGGCTAGATACGCAGTATTTT. Protein product: CASSESGGLGGLDTQYF.

This clone showed up just a few times. This sequence joins TRBV2 and TRBJ2-1; D unclear. Trimming shortened V by 5 bases and J by 3 bases, and 2 bases separated the two germline ends. The CDR3 spans 11 residues. CDR1 is SNHLY and CDR2 is FYNNEI in the germline V gene. The CDR3 sequence is CASSFYNEQFF. CDR3 sequence (DNA): TGTGCCAGCAGTTTCTACAATGAGCAGTTCTTC.

V gene TRBV6-1 combines with J gene TRBJ1-2; D remains ambiguous. The CDR3 loop spans 13 amino acids. Germline assignment: CDR1 MNHNS and CDR2 SASEGT. V dropped 0 bases and J dropped 4 bases, with 6 bases sitting between them. CDR3 residues: CASSEAEGYGYTF. The CDR3, as DNA: TGTGCCAGCAGTGAAGCTGAGGGCTATGGCTACACCTTC.

This chain uses TRBV14 with TRBJ2-1; 7 positions agree with TRBD1. Germline V gene lookup returns CDR1 SGHDN and CDR2 FVKESK. The CDR3 spans 15 residues. J lost 6 bases, V lost 6 bases, and 11 bases had no gene match. The CDR3 DNA follows: TGTGCCAGCAGGGCGAGGGGGCCGGGTTTCAATGAGCAGTTCTTC. Residues: CASRARGPGFNEQFF.

V gene TRBV6-1 combines with J gene TRBJ1-6; D ambiguous. CDR1 and CDR2 from the germline V gene are MNHNS and SASEGT. The CDR3 runs to 13 residues. Trimming took off 6 bases at V and 12 bases at J, with 15 bases between the two ends. The CDR3 sequence: CASSKGWEIPLHF. The CDR3, as DNA: TGTGCCAGCAGCAAGGGTTGGGAAATACCCCTCCACTTT.

This chain uses TRBV5-4 with TRBJ2-7; the D gene is possibly TRBD2 (6 bases). V lost 0 bases and J 0 bases, leaving 10 bases between the germline ends. The CDR3 loop spans 15 amino acids. The germline V gene has CDR1 SGHNT and CDR2 YYREEE (reference sequence). CDR3 coding DNA: TGTGCCAGCAGCTTGGTTCCGACTAGCTCCTACGAGCAGTACTTC. Encoded protein: CASSLVPTSSYEQYF.

The rearrangement links TRBV18 to TRBJ2-3, with D unclear. CDR1 KGHSH and CDR2 LQKENI come from the germline V gene. V lost 0 bases and J lost 5, with 6 bases in between. CDR3 size: 13 residues. The CDR3 sequence: CASSPPGIDTQYF. CDR3 nucleotides: TGTGCCAGCTCACCACCGGGGATAGATACGCAGTATTTT.

The chain has TRBV7-2 and TRBJ1-5; D is uncertain. The CDR3 is made up of 13 amino acids. Germline loops: CDR1 SGHTA, CDR2 FQGNSA. The ends were cut back, 2 bases at V and 8 bases at J, with 10 bases in the middle. The CDR3: CASSLLSLEPQHF. For the CDR3, the DNA is TGTGCCAGCAGCTTACTAAGTCTGGAGCCCCAGCATTTT. Using reference TRBV7-2 and TRBJ1-5 for the parts outside the CDR3, the full variable domain is GAGVSQSPSNKVTEKGKDVELRCDPISGHTALYWYRQSLGQGLEFLIYFQGNSAPDKSGLPSDRFSAERTGGSVSTLTIQRTQQEDSAVYLCASSLLSLEPQHFGDGTRLSIL.

The J gene is TRBJ1-5, the V gene TRBV6-6, with D tentatively TRBD1 (5 bases). V lost 6 bases to trimming and J lost 1 base, with 16 bases between them. The CDR3 is 16 residues long. Germline CDR1 and CDR2: MNHNY and SVGAGI (reference sequence). The CDR3: CASSPRGRESNQPQHF. The CDR3 bases are TGTGCCAGCAGCCCTCGGGGCAGGGAAAGCAATCAGCCCCAGCATTTT.

V is TRBV12-5 and J is TRBJ2-3, with D possibly being TRBD1 (8 bases). Germline V gene sequence: CDR1 LGHNT, CDR2 FRNRAP. The CDR3 has 12 residues. The ends were cut back, 6 bases at V and 6 bases at J, with 10 bases in the middle. Written as DNA, the CDR3 is TGTGCTAGTGGACAGGGGGGGGATACGCAGTATTTT. Its translation: CASGQGGDTQYF. Variable domain in full (rest from reference TRBV12-5 and TRBJ2-3): DARVTQTPRHKVTEMGQEVTMRCQPILGHNTVFWYRQTMMQGLELLAYFRNRAPLDDSGMPKDRFSAEMPDATLATLKIQPSEPRDSAVYFCASGQGGDTQYFGPGTRLTVL.

The chain employs TRBV5-1 and TRBJ1-2; the D is unclear. This CDR3 contains 11 residues. From germline, CDR1 is SGHRS and CDR2 YFSETQ. Trimming took 4 bases from V and 10 from J, leaving 11 bases between them. Here the CDR3 reads CASSLKDVYTF. Here the CDR3 DNA reads TGCGCCAGCAGCCTAAAGGATGTCTACACCTTC. The variable domain in full, with the rest retrieved from reference TRBV5-1 and TRBJ1-2, is KAGVTQTPRYLIKTRGQQVTLSCSPISGHRSVSWYQQTPGQGLQFLFEYFSETQRNKGNFPGRFSGRQFSNSRSEMNVSTLELGDSALYLCASSLKDVYTFGSGTRLTVV.

The chain uses TRBV30 and TRBJ2-3; TRBD2 might be the D (6 bases). This CDR3 has 13 amino acids. Trimming took off 5 bases at V and 0 bases at J, with 9 bases between the two ends. Germline V CDR1 and CDR2: GTSNPN, SVGIG (reference sequence). CDR3 nucleotides: TGTGCCTGGGGGGACTCCAGCACAGATACGCAGTATTTT. This gives the protein CAWGDSSTDTQYF.

The chain carries TRBV5-4 and TRBJ2-4; 12 nucleotides align to TRBD2. J gave up 8 bases and V 4 bases, and 7 bases lay outside the gene matches. Looked up from germline, CDR1 is SGHNT and CDR2 is YYREEE (reference sequence). This CDR3 has 15 amino acids. CDR3 protein: CASSRLAGGGDIQYF. For the CDR3, the DNA is TGTGCCAGCAGCCGCCTAGCGGGGGGGGGAGACATTCAGTACTTC. The full variable domain, in which reference TRBV5-4 and TRBJ2-4 provide the parts outside the CDR3, is ETGVTQSPTHLIKTRGQQVTLRCSSQSGHNTVSWYQQALGQGPQFIFQYYREEENGRGNFPPRFSGLQFPNYSSELNVNALELDDSALYLCASSRLAGGGDIQYFGAGTRLSVL.

The chain recombines TRBV18 with TRBJ1-1, with D unresolved. This CDR3 is built from 13 residues. CDR1 KGHSH and CDR2 LQKENI come from the germline V gene. V lost 5 bases, J lost 5 bases, and 12 bases lay in between. This CDR3 is CASSGRVRTEAFF. The CDR3 DNA follows: TGTGCCAGCTCAGGGAGGGTGAGAACTGAAGCTTTCTTT.

This chain uses TRBV5-1 with TRBJ2-7; TRBD1 matches 10 bases. Germline V gene lookup returns CDR1 SGHRS and CDR2 YFSETQ. V dropped 4 bases and J dropped 4; count of bases not matched to a gene: 5. The CDR3 spans 14 residues. CDR3: CASSRGQGGYEQYF. The CDR3 coding sequence is TGCGCCAGCAGCCGAGGACAGGGGGGATACGAGCAGTACTTC.